The 20 T cell receptor beta chains listed next were all sequenced from one sample in a study of metastatic and nonmetastatic thyroid tumors (dated by TCRdb to about 2020). The receptor library was made with PCR. The sample was run on an Illumina HiSeq 4000. TCRdb's own reprocessing of the public reads used fastp at Q25 and MiXCR and kept productive beta chains. The sample yields about 33,000 clones; about 17% were counted once. More than 4.5% of the sample is in the top ten clones. No patient had received any treatment before thyroid surgery. What was sequenced was blood. The receptor set was obtained from a female donor with papillary thyroid cancer or a benign thyroid nodule (not recorded which). Some clones in this sample may be carry-over from other donors' samples.

The rearrangement joins TRBV5-1 to TRBJ1-3; the match to TRBD1 covers 8 bases. The CDR3 contains 16 residues. Germline loops: CDR1 SGHRS, CDR2 YFSETQ. The junction had 3 bases not matched to a gene; V was cut back by 0 bases and J by 1 base. CDR3 loop: CASSLVYRGSGNTIYF. The CDR3, as DNA: TGCGCCAGCAGCTTGGTCTACAGGGGGTCTGGAAACACCATATATTTT. Looking up the rest from reference TRBV5-1 and TRBJ1-3 gives the full variable domain: KAGVTQTPRYLIKTRGQQVTLSCSPISGHRSVSWYQQTPGQGLQFLFEYFSETQRNKGNFPGRFSGRQFSNSRSEMNVSTLELGDSALYLCASSLVYRGSGNTIYFGEGSWLTVV.

Many counts were recorded for this clone. The chain employs TRBV12-3 or TRBV12-4 and TRBJ1-5; the match to TRBD1 covers 9 bases. The CDR3 has 16 amino acids. The V segment lost 6 bases and the J segment 7 bases; nucleotides outside the gene matches: 13. The CDR3 region has the DNA TGTGCCAGCAGCCAGAGGGACAGGGACGGGAAACAGCCCCAGCATTTT. This encodes CASSQRDRDGKQPQHF.

The chain recombines TRBV5-4 with TRBJ2-6; a possible D gene is TRBD1 (7 bases). There are 19 residues in the CDR3. Germline V lookup: CDR1 SGHNT, CDR2 YYREEE (reference sequence). V lost 3 bases, J lost 0 bases, and 19 bases lay in between. The CDR3 reads CASSSRGGTASSGANVLTF. The CDR3 DNA reads as TGTGCCAGCAGCTCCAGAGGCGGGACAGCATCCTCTGGGGCCAACGTCCTGACTTTC.

This clone was recorded many times. This CDR3 is CASSKSRGLGANVLTF. CDR3 in DNA: TGTGCCAGCAGTAAGTCACGGGGTCTTGGGGCCAACGTCCTGACTTTC. The chain has TRBV5-6 and TRBJ2-6; D is possibly TRBD2 (5 bases). Germline assignment: CDR1 SGHDT and CDR2 YYEEEE. The ends were cut back, 5 bases at V and 3 bases at J, with 15 bases in the middle. The CDR3 totals 16 residues.

In its sample, this clone is medium-sized. The chain uses TRBV28 and TRBJ1-6, with 7 nucleotides matching TRBD1. V shed 5 bases, J shed 0 bases, and the junction held 10 bases outside the gene matches. Germline V gives CDR1 MDHEN, CDR2 SYDVKM. There are 18 residues in the CDR3. The CDR3 sequence: CASSRDRVTSSYNSPLHF. The CDR3 nucleotides read TGTGCCAGCAGTCGGGACAGAGTAACGAGCTCCTATAATTCACCCCTCCACTTT.

By its share, this clone is medium-sized (0.01 to 0.1%). V usage is TRBV11-2 and J usage is TRBJ2-7; D is uncertain. Trimming took off 1 base at V and 4 bases at J, with 5 bases between the two ends. Germline CDR1 reads SGHAT; CDR2 reads FQNNGV. The CDR3 sequence is 12 residues long. This CDR3 is CASSLARYEQYF. The CDR3 DNA reads TGTGCCAGCAGCTTAGCCCGATACGAGCAGTACTTC.

This clone came up many times. The chain combines TRBV7-9 with TRBJ2-1; D might be TRBD1 or TRBD2, each matching 5 bases. The CDR3 extends over 13 amino acids. Germline-derived CDR1 and CDR2 are SEHNR and FQNEAQ (reference sequence). Trimming removed 1 base at V and 6 bases at J, with 7 bases between. CDR3 protein: CASSLGGTNEQFF. The CDR3 DNA reads TGTGCCAGCAGCTTAGGGGGGACCAATGAGCAGTTCTTC.

Many counts were recorded for this clone. The chain uses TRBV29-1 and TRBJ2-7; 9 positions agree with TRBD1. CDR1 and CDR2 (germline): SQVTM, ANQGSEA. The junction had 3 bases not matched to a gene; V was cut back by 1 base and J by 2 bases. The CDR3 extends over 14 amino acids. The CDR3 here is CSVEGDRATYEQYF. CDR3 sequence (DNA): TGCAGCGTTGAAGGGGACAGGGCCACCTACGAGCAGTACTTC.

This clone was picked up many times. The rearrangement joins TRBV5-5 to TRBJ1-4; D gene unclear. Germline CDR1 and CDR2: SGHKS and YYEKEE (reference sequence). Trimming pared 0 bases from V and 5 bases from J, leaving 11 bases between. The CDR3 is 15 amino acids. The CDR3, as DNA: TGTGCCAGCAGCTTGGTAGGTGGGGAAAATGAAAAACTGTTTTTT. Its protein product is CASSLVGGENEKLFF. Filled out from reference TRBV5-5 and TRBJ1-4, the complete variable domain reads DAGVTQSPTHLIKTRGQQVTLRCSPISGHKSVSWYQQVLGQGPQFIFQYYEKEERGRGNFPDRFSARQFPNYSSELNVNALLLGDSALYLCASSLVGGENEKLFFGSGTQLSVL.

This rearrangement joins TRBV19 to TRBJ2-3; unclear D gene. V gave up 8 bases and J gave up 4 bases, with 19 bases separating them. Germline-derived CDR1 and CDR2 are LNHDA and SQIVND (reference sequence). The CDR3 has 15 residues. The CDR3 DNA sequence: TGTGCCAGTGCCGACCGACCCATTGATCCAGATACGCAGTATTTT. Its protein is CASADRPIDPDTQYF.

This clone was seen repeatedly, ten times or more. The genes are TRBV28 and TRBJ1-1, with no clear D. V was pared by 6 bases and J by 1 base, with 12 bases between. This CDR3 region has 14 residues. Germline CDR1 and CDR2: MDHEN and SYDVKM. CDR3 sequence reads: CASRGFRGNTEAFF. The CDR3 bases are TGTGCCAGCAGAGGCTTTCGGGGGAACACTGAAGCTTTCTTT.

The V and J genes are TRBV10-2 and TRBJ2-5, with TRBD2 identical over 10 bases. The germline CDR1 and CDR2 sequences are WSHSY and SAAADI. The CDR3 spans 16 residues. The junction had 16 bases not matched to a gene; V was cut back by 5 bases and J by 10 bases. The CDR3 region is CASSPGLADSPLVQYF. Written as DNA, the CDR3 is TGCGCCAGCAGTCCAGGACTAGCGGACTCCCCGTTAGTCCAGTACTTC.

In its sample, this clone was seen many times. Possible read error: a much larger clone is one base away. The chain recombines TRBV15 with TRBJ1-2, with a possible D match to TRBD1 (5 bases). CDR3 size: 15 residues. In germline, CDR1 is LNHNV, CDR2 YYDKDF (reference sequence). In DNA, the CDR3 is TGTGTCACCAGCAGAGCCCCACAGGAAACCTATGGCTACACCTTC. Its translation is CVTSRAPQETYGYTF.

This clone has a count of ten or more. J is TRBJ2-3 and V is TRBV20-1; 10 bases fit TRBD2. The CDR3 is 17 residues long. Looked up from germline, CDR1 is DFQATT and CDR2 is SNEGSKA (reference sequence). J was trimmed by 4 bases and V by 6 bases; bases with no gene match: 16. In DNA form, the CDR3 reads TGCAGTGCCTCGATAGGCCTAGCGGGAGATGGGGCAGATACGCAGTATTTT. The encoded protein is CSASIGLAGDGADTQYF.

This clone was observed at least ten times. The chain couples TRBV7-2 to TRBJ2-3; TRBD2 is a possible D gene (6 bases). Trimming cost V 4 bases and J 2 bases, with 16 bases left between them. CDR3 length: 16 amino acids. The germline V gene encodes CDR1 SGHTA and CDR2 FQGNSA. The DNA of the CDR3 is TGTGCCAGCAGCTCCGGACTAACGCGAGTCACAGATACGCAGTATTTT. It encodes CASSSGLTRVTDTQYF. The whole variable domain, remainder taken from reference TRBV7-2 and TRBJ2-3, is GAGVSQSPSNKVTEKGKDVELRCDPISGHTALYWYRQSLGQGLEFLIYFQGNSAPDKSGLPSDRFSAERTGGSVSTLTIQRTQQEDSAVYLCASSSGLTRVTDTQYFGPGTRLTVL.

This clone was seen a few times. This chain links TRBV28 with TRBJ2-6; D is ambiguous. This CDR3 region has 15 residues. Deletions cut 2 bases from V and 10 bases from J, with 15 bases between. The germline CDR1 and CDR2 sequences are MDHEN and SYDVKM. The chain's CDR3 is CASSLPGSGSNVLTF. The CDR3 nucleotides are TGTGCCAGCAGTTTACCGGGCTCTGGGTCTAACGTCCTGACTTTC.

Many counts were recorded for this clone. The V and J genes are TRBV19 and TRBJ1-5; perhaps TRBD1 as D (5 bases). Germline-derived CDR1 and CDR2 are LNHDA and SQIVND (reference sequence). This CDR3 has 14 amino acids. The V and J ends lost 3 bases and 2 bases respectively, with 8 bases between them. CDR3 sequence reads: CASSIRGGNQPQHF. CDR3 sequence (DNA): TGTGCCAGTAGTATTAGGGGTGGCAATCAGCCCCAGCATTTT.

This clone was seen many times. The rearrangement uses TRBV12-3 or TRBV12-4 and TRBJ1-3, with D possibly TRBD1 on 5 matching bases. CDR3 size: 14 residues. With 2 bases removed from V and 4 bases from J, the gap between germline ends came to 9 bases. The chain's CDR3 is CASSLRDGGNTIYF. Here the CDR3 DNA reads TGTGCCAGCAGTTTAAGGGACGGAGGAAACACCATATATTTT.

In its sample, this clone was seen many times. The gene calls are TRBV10-2 and TRBJ1-1; D gene ambiguous. This CDR3 spans 12 amino acids. Trimming took off 5 bases at V and 3 bases at J, with 7 bases between the two ends. Germline CDR1 WSHSY, CDR2 SAAADI. For the CDR3, the DNA is TGCGCCAGCAGTTCTGGGGACACTGAAGCTTTCTTT. Translation: CASSSGDTEAFF.

Here the CDR3 DNA reads TGTGCCAGCAGCCGGACAGGTCGCTACAATGAGCAGTTCTTC. This encodes CASSRTGRYNEQFF. This chain joins TRBV11-2 and TRBJ2-1, with 7 bases matching TRBD1. V shed 5 bases, J shed 3 bases, and the junction held 4 bases outside the gene matches. In germline, CDR1 is SGHAT, CDR2 FQNNGV. This CDR3 spans 14 amino acids.